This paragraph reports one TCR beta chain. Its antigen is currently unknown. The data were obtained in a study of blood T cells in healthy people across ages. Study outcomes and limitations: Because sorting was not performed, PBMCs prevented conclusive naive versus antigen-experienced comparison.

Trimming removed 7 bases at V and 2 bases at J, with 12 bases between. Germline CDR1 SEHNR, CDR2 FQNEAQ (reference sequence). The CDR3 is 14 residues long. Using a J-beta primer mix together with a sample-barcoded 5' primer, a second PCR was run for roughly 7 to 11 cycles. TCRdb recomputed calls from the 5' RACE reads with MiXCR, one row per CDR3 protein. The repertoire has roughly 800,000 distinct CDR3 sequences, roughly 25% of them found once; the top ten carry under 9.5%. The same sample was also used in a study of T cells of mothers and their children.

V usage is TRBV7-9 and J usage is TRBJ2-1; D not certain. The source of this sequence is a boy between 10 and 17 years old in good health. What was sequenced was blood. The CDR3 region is CASTLPPAYNEQFF. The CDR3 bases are TGTGCCAGCACCCTGCCCCCGGCCTACAATGAGCAGTTCTTC. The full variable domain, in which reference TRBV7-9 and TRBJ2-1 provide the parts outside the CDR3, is DTGVSQNPRHKITKRGQNVTFRCDPISEHNRLYWYRQTLGQGPEFLTYFQNEAQLEKSRLLSDRFSAERPKGSFSTLEIQRTEQGDSAMYLCASTLPPAYNEQFFGPGTRLTVL.